One sample yielded the 9 T cell receptor beta chains listed below, sequenced in a study of T cell responses to AZD1222 COVID-19 vaccine. Only in-frame clones appear in the TCRdb table, and some are missing; sequencing was by immunoSEQ multiplex PCR. Among about 75,000 clones, around 88% were seen once, and the ten largest hold 9% to 10%. The specimen comprised peripheral blood, sampled 28 days after the second dose of the MenACWY control vaccine. The receptor set was obtained from an adult who received the MenACWY meningococcal vaccine as a control.

The CDR3 loop reads CASSNRHGYTF. The CDR3 DNA follows: TGTGCCAGCAGCAACCGGCATGGCTACACCTTC. This rearrangement joins TRBV3-1 (or the pseudogene TRBV3-2) to TRBJ1-2; no clear D. This CDR3 has 11 amino acids. Germline loops: CDR1 LGHDT, CDR2 YNNKEL (reference sequence). V was cut by 5 bases and J by 6 bases, with 7 bases left in between.

V usage is TRBV29-1 and J usage is TRBJ2-7, with 9 bases matching TRBD1. The V and J ends lost 2 bases and 3 bases, in that order; junction bases with no gene match: 5. The CDR3 loop spans 14 amino acids. The germline V gene has CDR1 SQVTM and CDR2 ANQGSEA. The CDR3 coding sequence is TGCAGCGTTGAAACCCCGACAGGGGGCTACGAGCAGTACTTC. It yields the protein CSVETPTGGYEQYF.

This sequence joins TRBV30 and TRBJ2-7, with D hard to call. Trimming cost V 2 bases and J 7 bases, with 15 bases left between them. This CDR3 has 13 residues. Per the germline V gene, CDR1 is GTSNPN and CDR2 is SVGIG (reference sequence). The CDR3 here is CAWSRRLSWEQYF. The CDR3 DNA sequence: TGTGCCTGGAGTAGGCGGCTGTCTTGGGAGCAGTACTTC.

This chain connects TRBV30 to TRBJ1-6; 7 nucleotides match TRBD1. Germline V gives CDR1 GTSNPN, CDR2 SVGIG (reference sequence). V lost 3 bases to trimming and J lost 9 bases; unmatched junction nucleotides: 11. The CDR3 contains 15 residues. The CDR3 spells CAWSNNRGGGSPLHF. The CDR3 region has the DNA TGTGCCTGGAGCAACAACAGGGGAGGTGGTTCACCCCTCCACTTT.

The sample holds a few counts of this clone. V is TRBV5-4 and J is TRBJ1-3, with D unclear. Germline V gene lookup returns CDR1 SGHNT and CDR2 YYREEE (reference sequence). V lost 0 bases and J 0 bases, leaving 10 bases between the germline ends. This CDR3 has 16 amino acids. The chain's CDR3 is CASSLGSGTSGNTIYF. CDR3 DNA: TGTGCCAGCAGCTTGGGGAGTGGAACCTCTGGAAACACCATATATTTT.

The rearrangement joins TRBV19 to TRBJ2-7, with D hard to call. CDR3 length: 14 residues. The V end lost 2 bases, the J end lost 0 bases, and 8 bases lay between the germline ends. Germline V CDR1 and CDR2: LNHDA, SQIVND (reference sequence). The CDR3 is CASSIRGVSYEQYF. The DNA of the CDR3 is TGTGCCAGTAGTATAAGAGGAGTCTCCTACGAGCAGTACTTC.

This chain joins TRBV13 and TRBJ1-2, with 7 bases fitting TRBD1. J gave up 4 bases and V 5 bases, and 7 bases lay outside the gene matches. The CDR3 covers 14 residues. Germline V gene sequence: CDR1 PRHDT, CDR2 FYEKMQ (reference sequence). CDR3 sequence (DNA): TGTGCCAGCAGCCCCCGGACAGGCGGCTATGGCTACACCTTC. Its translation: CASSPRTGGYGYTF. Together with reference TRBV13 and TRBJ1-2, the CDR3 gives the full variable domain: AAGVIQSPRHLIKEKRETATLKCYPIPRHDTVYWYQQGPGQDPQFLISFYEKMQSDKGSIPDRFSAQQFSDYHSELNMSSLELGDSALYFCASSPRTGGYGYTFGSGTRLTVV.

The J gene is TRBJ1-6, the V gene TRBV7-9; perhaps TRBD1 as D (6 bases). Germline V CDR1 and CDR2: SEHNR, FQNEAQ (reference sequence). The CDR3 sequence is 17 residues long. V lost 4 bases and J 7 bases, leaving 20 bases between the germline ends. The CDR3 coding sequence is TGTGCCAGCAGCTCGGACTCCGGGGGGACACCCAATTCACCCCTCCACTTT. This encodes CASSSDSGGTPNSPLHF. Together with reference TRBV7-9 and TRBJ1-6, the CDR3 gives the full variable domain: DTGVSQNPRHKITKRGQNVTFRCDPISEHNRLYWYRQTLGQGPEFLTYFQNEAQLEKSRLLSDRFSAERPKGSFSTLEIQRTEQGDSAMYLCASSSDSGGTPNSPLHFGNGTRLTVT.

The V gene is TRBV7-9, the J gene TRBJ1-4; D is possibly TRBD1 (6 bases). The CDR3 spans 16 residues. In germline, CDR1 is SEHNR, CDR2 FQNEAQ (reference sequence). Between the trimmed V and J ends, which lost 5 bases and 5 bases, there was a span of 18 bases. The CDR3 nucleotides read TGTGCCAGCAGCCGTATAATGGACAGCGAAAATGAAAAACTGTTTTTT. Its protein product is CASSRIMDSENEKLFF.